These 21 T cell receptor beta chains were all obtained from the same sample, sequenced in a study of T cell clonality in common variable immunodeficiency. Clones were read by immunoSEQ multiplex PCR, and TCRdb kept only the in-frame ones, dropping some. There are about 60,000 clones in the sample, none observed a single time. The sequenced sample was peripheral blood mononuclear cells. The receptors come from a person between 18 and 75 years old in good health.

This clone was counted many times. Coverage ceases 3 residues before the CDR3 finishes, and the germline J gene fills in the end. The chain uses TRBV18 and TRBJ2-2; 7 positions match TRBD1. Germline V lookup: CDR1 KGHSH, CDR2 LQKENI. The CDR3 runs to 14 residues. Trimming took 1 base from V and 9 from J; bases not matched to a gene: 5. The CDR3 sequence: CASSPQQGLRELFF. The sequenced part of the CDR3 DNA is TGTGCCAGCTCACCACAACAGGGGCTAAGGGAG.

In its sample, this clone was seen many times. The DNA ends 3 residues before the CDR3 does, and the rest of the CDR3 is filled in from the germline J gene. The chain carries TRBV12-3 or TRBV12-4 and TRBJ1-2, with TRBD1 as a possible D gene (5 bases). The CDR3 consists of 11 residues. The covered CDR3 bases are TGTGCCAGCAGGGTTGGACAAGCC. It encodes CASRVGQA. The CDR3 in its entirety is CASRVGQAYTF.

This clone occurred a few times. A read error may account for a junction end that differs from germline. The read is 3 residues too short to cover the CDR3 end, so that end is filled in from the germline J gene. Other DNA sequences in the sample encode the same CDR3. The rearrangement uses TRBV4-2 and TRBJ2-7; TRBD2 aligns across 9 bases. The CDR3 is 16 residues long. Germline CDR1 is LGHNA and CDR2 is YNFKEQ. CDR3 in amino acids: CANSQEEAGGSYEQYF. The DNA read from the CDR3 is TGTGCCAACAGCCAAGAAGAAGCGGGAGGCTCATACGAG.

This clone was seen many times. The CDR3 goes on 3 residues after the read ends, and that part is filled in from the germline J gene. The gene calls are TRBV5-1 and TRBJ2-2; D is uncertain. CDR3 size: 15 residues. Deletions cut 0 bases from V and 1 base from J, with 7 bases between. The germline V gene has CDR1 SGHRS and CDR2 YFSETQ. CDR3 DNA, as far as it was read: TGCGCCAGCAGCTTGGACACAGAGAACACCGGGGAG. Its protein is CASSLDTENTGE. The full CDR3 reads CASSLDTENTGELFF.

This clone was seen a handful of times. The missing CDR3 end, 3 residues past where the read stops, is filled in from the germline J gene. This chain connects TRBV19 to TRBJ2-5, with D possibly matching TRBD2 (5 bases). This CDR3 has 13 residues. The V gene lost 4 bases and the J gene lost 4 bases, with 10 bases spanning the gap. CDR1 is LNHDA and CDR2 is SQIVND in the germline V gene (reference sequence). Here the CDR3 reads CASSTTRTETQYF. The covered CDR3 bases are TGTGCCAGTAGTACAACTAGGACAGAGACC.

Many counts were recorded for this clone. The read comes to an end 3 residues before the CDR3 does, leaving the germline J gene to fill in the end. The genes are TRBV5-1 and TRBJ2-7, with 10 positions matching TRBD1. Per germline, CDR1 SGHRS and CDR2 YFSETQ. Unmatched junction bases numbered 5, after V lost 0 bases and J lost 2 bases. The CDR3 sequence is 16 residues long. The CDR3 region is CASSLAWTGGTYEQYF. The part of the CDR3 DNA that was read is TGCGCCAGCAGCTTGGCCTGGACAGGGGGAACCTACGAG.

This clone has at least ten counts. The CDR3 end lies 3 residues beyond the end of the read and is filled in from the germline J gene. The V gene is TRBV6-1, the J gene TRBJ1-5, with D maybe TRBD1 (5 bases). The CDR3 length is 13 residues. Trimming stripped 0 bases from V and 6 bases from J, with 6 bases between. The germline CDR1 and CDR2 sequences are MNHNS and SASEGT. Incomplete CDR3 DNA: TGTGCCAGCAGTGAAGCAGGGGTTCAGCCC. As protein: CASSEAGVQP. The whole CDR3 protein reads CASSEAGVQPQHF.

This clone has at least ten counts. The read finishes 3 residues shy of the CDR3 end, and the germline J gene is used to complete it. The rearrangement joins TRBV7-9 to TRBJ1-4, with 8 bases fitting TRBD1. Losses at the gene ends were 4 bases for V and 8 bases for J; bases not matched to a gene: 9. Germline CDR1 is SEHNR and CDR2 is FQNEAQ (reference sequence). The CDR3 is 15 residues long. The DNA read from the CDR3 is TGTGCCAGCAGCTGGGGACAGGCTGGGTGGGAAAAA. Its protein product is CASSWGQAGWEK. The full CDR3 reads CASSWGQAGWEKLFF.

Comment on this clone: The CDR3 end falls 3 residues outside the read, so it is completed with the germline J gene. The chain uses TRBV6-1 and TRBJ2-7, with D possibly TRBD1 on 6 matching bases. Trimming left V 3 bases short and J 6 bases short, with 18 bases between. Germline V gives CDR1 MNHNS, CDR2 SASEGT. This CDR3 has 15 amino acids. CDR3: CASSDRGKTNCEQYF. CDR3 DNA (partial): TGTGCCAGCAGTGATAGGGGGAAAACGAATTGCGAG.

This clone was observed many times. The sequence runs out 3 residues before the end of the CDR3; the remainder is reconstructed from the germline J gene. The chain combines TRBV7-2 with TRBJ1-2, with D uncertain. The CDR3 spans 13 residues. V lost 0 bases, J lost 4 bases, and 6 bases lay in between. The germline V gene has CDR1 SGHTA and CDR2 FQGNSA. The covered CDR3 bases are TGTGCCAGCAGCTTAGCTGGCAGCTATGGC. The encoded protein is CASSLAGSYG. The whole CDR3 is CASSLAGSYGYTF.

This clone occurred many times. The read stops 3 residues short of the end of the CDR3; the missing end is completed from the germline J gene. The chain links TRBV4-2 to TRBJ2-3; 14 bases are shared with TRBD2. Germline values: CDR1 LGHNA, CDR2 YNFKEQ. CDR3 size: 17 residues. V shed 0 bases and J 3 bases; nucleotides not matched to a gene: 2. Here the CDR3 reads CASSQERTSGRTDTQYF. Partial CDR3 DNA: TGTGCCAGCAGCCAAGAGCGGACTAGCGGGAGGACAGATACG.

This clone was seen at least ten times. CDR3 bases read: TGTGCCACCAGCAGCCCTTTGTTTGAGACC. It yields the protein CATSSPLFET. The entire CDR3 sequence reads CATSSPLFETQYF. The V gene is TRBV15, the J gene TRBJ2-5; D gene uncertain. Coverage ceases 3 residues before the CDR3 finishes, and the germline J gene fills in the end. Per germline, CDR1 LNHNV and CDR2 YYDKDF (reference sequence). Trimming removed 3 bases at V and 5 bases at J, with 10 bases between. There are 13 residues in the CDR3.

This clone was seen ten or more times. The CDR3 goes on 3 residues after the read ends, and that part is filled in from the germline J gene. The chain employs TRBV30 and TRBJ2-1; 9 bases are shared with TRBD2. CDR1 and CDR2 from the germline V gene are GTSNPN and SVGIG (reference sequence). Trimming at V came to 8 bases and at J to 7 bases, leaving 9 bases not matched to a gene. The CDR3 has 13 residues. CDR3 DNA, as far as it was read: TGTGCCCGAGGCCTAGCGGGACCTAATGAG. Residues: CARGLAGPNE. The CDR3 in its entirety is CARGLAGPNEQFF.

Points on this clone: The CDR3 end is not reached by the read, which stops 3 residues before it; the germline J gene fills it in. The genes are TRBV19 and TRBJ2-1, with 10 nucleotides matching TRBD2. The V and J ends lost 5 bases and 5 bases, in that order; junction bases with no gene match: 9. This CDR3 spans 16 amino acids. The V gene's germline CDR1 is LNHDA and CDR2 SQIVND (reference sequence). CDR3 sequence: CASSPQSGRAHNEQFF. CDR3 bases read: TGTGCCAGTAGTCCTCAAAGCGGGAGGGCCCACAATGAG.

This clone has ten or more counts. The missing CDR3 end, 3 residues past where the read stops, is filled in from the germline J gene. V is TRBV5-5 and J is TRBJ2-1; 7 bases agree with TRBD1. V lost 4 bases, J lost 5 bases, and 6 bases stayed unmatched. The CDR3 totals 14 residues. The germline gives CDR1 SGHKS, CDR2 YYEKEE (reference sequence). The CDR3 bases that were read are TGTGCCAGCAGCGACAGGGCTGGGAACAATGAG. Protein sequence: CASSDRAGNNE. In full, the CDR3 is CASSDRAGNNEQFF. The variable domain in full, with the rest retrieved from reference TRBV5-5 and TRBJ2-1, is DAGVTQSPTHLIKTRGQQVTLRCSPISGHKSVSWYQQVLGQGPQFIFQYYEKEERGRGNFPDRFSARQFPNYSSELNVNALLLGDSALYLCASSDRAGNNEQFFGPGTRLTVL.

This clone was seen at least ten times. The CDR3 extends 3 residues past the end of the read, so its final part is completed from the germline J gene. The chain recombines TRBV6-4 with TRBJ2-3; 9 positions agree with TRBD2. The J segment lost 4 bases and the V segment lost 6 bases, leaving 8 bases of the junction unmatched. The V gene's germline CDR1 is MRHNA and CDR2 SNTAGT. The CDR3 is made up of 15 amino acids. The CDR3 bases that were read are TGTGCCAGCAGCCCTTTCGGGACTAGCCCAGATACG. This codes for CASSPFGTSPDT. The CDR3 in its entirety is CASSPFGTSPDTQYF.

This clone was detected many times. The CDR3 end falls 3 residues outside the read, so it is completed with the germline J gene. The chain is built from TRBV7-2 and TRBJ2-7; TRBD2 aligns across 7 bases. The CDR3 covers 13 residues. Per the germline V gene, CDR1 is SGHTA and CDR2 is FQGNSA. V lost 3 bases and J lost 6; bases outside the gene matches: 5. CDR3 amino acids: CASSLAGVREQYF. The CDR3 bases that were read are TGTGCCAGCAGCTTGGCGGGAGTACGCGAG. The full variable domain, in which reference TRBV7-2 and TRBJ2-7 provide the parts outside the CDR3, is GAGVSQSPSNKVTEKGKDVELRCDPISGHTALYWYRQSLGQGLEFLIYFQGNSAPDKSGLPSDRFSAERTGGSVSTLTIQRTQQEDSAVYLCASSLAGVREQYFGPGTRLTVT.

This clone appeared many times. The CDR3 goes on 3 residues after the read ends, and that part is filled in from the germline J gene. J is TRBJ2-7 and V is TRBV5-1, with 8 bases lining up with TRBD1. The V segment lost 4 bases and the J segment 6 bases; nucleotides outside the gene matches: 6. Looked up from germline, CDR1 is SGHRS and CDR2 is YFSETQ. The CDR3 is 13 amino acids. The CDR3 spells CASSPQGAFEQYF. CDR3 DNA (partial): TGCGCCAGCAGCCCGCAGGGGGCCTTCGAG.

For this clone: The CDR3 end is not reached by the read, which stops 3 residues before it; the germline J gene fills it in. The chain couples TRBV10-2 to TRBJ2-1, with TRBD2 as a possible D gene (5 bases). CDR3 length: 13 residues. Deletions cut 6 bases from V and 2 bases from J, with 8 bases between. Germline CDR1 and CDR2: WSHSY and SAAADI. CDR3 loop: CASRLATYNEQFF. The CDR3 bases that were read are TGCGCCAGCAGGCTAGCAACCTACAATGAG.

This clone occurred many times. Coverage ceases 3 residues before the CDR3 finishes, and the germline J gene fills in the end. J is TRBJ1-2 and V is TRBV28; D is unresolved. The germline gives CDR1 MDHEN, CDR2 SYDVKM. Trimming pared 1 base from V and 6 bases from J, leaving 12 bases between. There are 14 residues in the CDR3. This CDR3 reads CASSLLEGTHGYTF. The sequenced CDR3 bases are TGTGCCAGCAGTTTATTAGAGGGTACTCATGGC.

This clone turned up a few times. Relative to the germline gene, one junction end is altered; a read error may explain this. With the read ending 3 residues before the CDR3 end, the germline J gene is used to fill in that end. This sequence joins TRBV7-4 and TRBJ1-6; 7 nucleotides match TRBD1. CDR1 and CDR2 (germline): SGHVT, SQSDAQ. This CDR3 spans 16 amino acids. CDR3 DNA, as far as it was read: TGCACCAGCAGCTTGACAGGGTCGCCATATAATTCACCC. Protein: CTSSLTGSPYNSP. The whole CDR3 sequence is CTSSLTGSPYNSPLHF.